This TCR beta chain was retrieved from a study of vaccination and CD4 T cells after COVID-19 (dated by TCRdb to 2022 to 2024). Background for the entire study: Convalescent patients had a positive SARS-CoV-2 result on nasal swab PCR, and of these patients, several had mild disease and one had severe disease. In the convalescent cohort there were six males and four females, among whom were two Hispanic individuals, seven Caucasians, two Asians and one multiracial person. Participants got two doses of the Pfizer-BioNTech BNT162b2 vaccine (n=8) or two doses of the Moderna mRNA-1273 vaccine (n=2). Post-COVID blood samples from convalescent patients were collected a median of approximately 100 days after diagnosis, with a range of roughly 35 to 180 days. Post-vaccine blood samples were obtained a median of approximately 74 days after the second vaccine dose, with a range of roughly 12 to 250 days. The cultures were stimulated with overlapping spike peptide pools from SARS-CoV-2 and from the common cold coronaviruses HCoV-NL63, HCoV-OC43 and HCoV-229E. Control cultures used a CEFX viral epitope pool as positive control, an HIV-1 Nef peptide pool as negative control, or no peptide. In approximately eleven COVID-19 convalescent patients and a few infection-naive healthy vaccine recipients, the spike-specific CD4+ TCR repertoire before mRNA vaccination was compared with the repertoire after mRNA vaccination. The full study reports these points: Although the median number of SARS-CoV-2-reactive clonotypes went up from 20 to 25 after infection to roughly 40 after vaccination, the increase was not significant. Relatively few convalescent patients were included in the study, and early timepoints after natural infection were not analyzed. Of the vaccine-specific clones in convalescent patients, 304 of 307, or nearly all, reacted only to SARS-CoV-2 spike and did not cross-react with common cold coronaviruses. In convalescent patients, a median roughly 85% of post-vaccine SARS-CoV-2-reactive clones were detected only after vaccination, suggesting vaccine-specific priming.

The sample's treatment or condition label, decoded: approximately nine-day PBMC culture with coronavirus spike peptide pools or control peptides (ViraFEST assay). The ViraFEST assay, used in the study, expanded antigen-specific T cells with peptide pools and then identified the expanded clonotypes through TCR sequencing. The convalescent patients' positive SARS-CoV-2 PCR tests fell between March and December 2020, which was before the Alpha, Beta and Delta variants emerged in the United States. Each well held 2.2 million or so PBMCs cultured in IMDM containing around 5% human AB serum and 9 to 10 IU/ml IL-2, with roughly 9.2 ug/ml peptide pools added. On days 3 and 7, half of the culture medium was replaced with fresh IL-2-containing medium. Once the cells had been in culture for ten to eleven days, the EasySep CD4+ T cell isolation kit was used to isolate CD4+ T cells by negative selection. Ficoll-Paque Plus gradient centrifugation was used to isolate PBMCs from whole blood, and the isolated PBMCs were then either used fresh or cryopreserved at -140C. In general, triplicate wells were set up for every culture condition.

Library method: PCR. DNA from cultured CD4+ T cells was subjected to TCR sequencing with the Oncomine TCR Beta short-read assay at the Johns Hopkins FTIC core. Genomic DNA was extracted from the cultured CD4+ T cells with the QIAamp micro DNA kit. The Oncomine TCR Beta libraries from cultured CD4+ T cells were pooled using unique dual indexes and then sequenced on an Illumina iSeq 100. The authors' pipeline ran thus. Non-productive sequences were filtered out, and CDR3s that did not start with C, did not end with F or W, or were shorter than 7 amino acids were discarded. Antigen-specific clonotypes were identified using the MANAFEST web application through comparison of peptide-stimulated wells with reference and other culture wells. For a clone to be called positive, the clone needed an FDR below 0.05, an odds ratio above 5, and a productive frequency above 0.1% in at least two of three replicate wells. Clonotypes that were significantly expanded in both SARS-CoV-2 spike wells and at least one common cold coronavirus spike condition were defined as cross-reactive. Similarity between CDR3 sequences was evaluated in R version 3.6.1 using Levenshtein distances (stringdist) and unrooted phylogenetic trees (ape). The public reads were run again by TCRdb, first through fastp at Q25 and then through MiXCR, and only productive beta chains were kept. Merged by CDR3 protein, the rows form single entries marked with the most common genes and DNA. These V and J calls are TCRdb output, not the study's own analysis. Within this sample are around 4,200 distinct CDR3 sequences, with over 40% of them counted one time only. Of the sample, roughly a fifth is held by the ten largest clones.

This clonotype has more than one count but fewer than ten. The antigen it binds to is not known. The input lacks base qualities; no much larger clone sits a single base away. Input material: CD4+ T cells from blood, cultured in vitro. The TCR sequence derives from a human donor who had recovered from COVID-19.

In nucleotide form, the sequence is TGTGCCAGCAGTCCCCCAGGCAATCAGCCCCAGCATTTT. This codes for CASSPPGNQPQHF. This chain is built from TRBV6-1 and TRBJ1-5; no D gene is confidently identified. V is pared back by 5 bases and J by 2 bases, with 7 bases lying between the germline termini. CDR1 MNHNS and CDR2 SASEGT are derived from the germline V gene. Its CDR3 holds 13 amino acids, cysteine through phenylalanine. Kept here is only the CDR3 DNA, which spans 39 bases and is read in frame from base 1.